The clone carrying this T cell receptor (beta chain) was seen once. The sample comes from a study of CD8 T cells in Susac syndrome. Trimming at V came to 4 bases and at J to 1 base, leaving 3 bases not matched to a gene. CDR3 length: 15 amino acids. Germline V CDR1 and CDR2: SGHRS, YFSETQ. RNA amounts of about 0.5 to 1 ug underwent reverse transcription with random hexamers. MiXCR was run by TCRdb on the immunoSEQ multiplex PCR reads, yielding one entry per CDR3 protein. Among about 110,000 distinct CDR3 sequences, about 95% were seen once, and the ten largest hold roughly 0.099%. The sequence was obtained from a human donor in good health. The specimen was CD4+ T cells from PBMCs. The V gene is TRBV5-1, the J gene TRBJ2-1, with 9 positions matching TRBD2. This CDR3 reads CASSVLAGSYNEQFF. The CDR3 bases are TGCGCCAGCAGCGTCCTAGCGGGATCCTACAATGAGCAGTTCTTC. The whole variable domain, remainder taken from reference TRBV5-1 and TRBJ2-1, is KAGVTQTPRYLIKTRGQQVTLSCSPISGHRSVSWYQQTPGQGLQFLFEYFSETQRNKGNFPGRFSGRQFSNSRSEMNVSTLELGDSALYLCASSVLAGSYNEQFFGPGTRLTVL.